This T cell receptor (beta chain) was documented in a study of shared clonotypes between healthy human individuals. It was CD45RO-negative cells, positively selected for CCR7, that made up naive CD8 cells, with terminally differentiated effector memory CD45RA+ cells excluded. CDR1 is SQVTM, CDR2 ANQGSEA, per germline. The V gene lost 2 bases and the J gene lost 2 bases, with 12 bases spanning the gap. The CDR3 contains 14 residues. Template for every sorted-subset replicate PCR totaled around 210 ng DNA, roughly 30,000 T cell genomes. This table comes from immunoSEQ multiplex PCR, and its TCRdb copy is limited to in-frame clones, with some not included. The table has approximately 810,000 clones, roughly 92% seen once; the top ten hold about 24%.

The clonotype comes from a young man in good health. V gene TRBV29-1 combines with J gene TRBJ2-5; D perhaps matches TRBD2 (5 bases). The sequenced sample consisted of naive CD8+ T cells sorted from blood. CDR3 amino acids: CSVEIGEAQETQYF. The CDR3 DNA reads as TGCAGCGTTGAAATCGGGGAAGCTCAAGAGACCCAGTACTTC.